Listed below are T cell receptor beta chains from one sample, sequenced in a study of blood T cell repertoires in COVID-19. Some clones are missing from TCRdb's copy, which holds only in-frame ones; the method was immunoSEQ multiplex PCR. The data show about 69,000 clones, 75% to 85% seen once. Sample: peripheral blood. Every receptor here comes from a human donor in a cohort sampled during active COVID-19. The CDR3 runs from the conserved cysteine through the conserved F or W. A D gene is named only where the DNA matches it firmly. Clone size is given for some rows only: seen once, a few or many times, or a class if the clone is expanded.

>-|TRBJ2-5|TRBD1|TRBV5-1
TGCGCCAGCAGCTTGGGGGACAGGGGGCTCGGGGAGACCCAGTACTTC
CASSLGDRGLGETQYF
>few|TRBJ2-2|-|TRBV5-1
TGCGCCAGCAGCCCTACAGGGTCCACCGGGGAGCTGTTTTTT
CASSPTGSTGELFF
>-|TRBJ2-3|TRBD2|TRBV5-4
TGTGCCAGCAGCTCTGGACTAGCGTCAGATACGCAGTATTTT
CASSSGLASDTQYF
>-|TRBJ2-5|TRBD1|TRBV29-1
TGCAGCGTTGGGGCAGGGGGCCTTACATACGAGACCCAGTACTTC
CSVGAGGLTYETQYF
>-|TRBJ1-5|-|TRBV7-2
TGTGCCAGCAGCTTTGGACATCATAGCAATCAGCCCCAGCATTTT
CASSFGHHSNQPQHF
>few|TRBJ1-2|-|TRBV11-2
TGTGCCAGCAGCCCGCGGGGGGCCTTTGGCTACACCTTC
CASSPRGAFGYTF
>once|TRBJ1-6|-|TRBV6-1
TGTGCCAGCAGTGAATCGAGAAATTCACCCCTCCACTTT
CASSESRNSPLHF
>-|TRBJ1-2|-|TRBV7-9
TGTGCCAGCAGCTCCCTCATCCGGGGCTACACCTTC
CASSSLIRGYTF
>-|TRBJ2-3|-|TRBV5-1
TGCGCCAGCAGCTTGGGGGCCTCTGATACGCAGTATTTT
CASSLGASDTQYF
>once|TRBJ2-2|TRBD2|TRBV19
TGTGCCAGTAGTACTAGCGGGGGGAGCACCGGGGAGCTGTTTTTT
CASSTSGGSTGELFF
>-|TRBJ2-2|TRBD2|TRBV5-4
TGTGCCAGCAGCTTACCGGGACTAGCGGGAAACACCGGGGAGCTGTTTTTT
CASSLPGLAGNTGELFF
>once|TRBJ2-7|TRBD1|TRBV29-1
TGCAGCGTTGAAGCTAGACGGGACAGCAACTACGAGCAGTACTTC
CSVEARRDSNYEQYF
>-|TRBJ2-7|TRBD2|TRBV4-2
TGTGCCAGCAGCCCCAGACTAGCGGGGGCTAGCTCCTACGAGCAGTACTTC
CASSPRLAGASSYEQYF
>few|TRBJ1-1|-|TRBV7-9
TGTGCCAGCAGCTTTGAGGCGGGCACTGAAGCTTTCTTT
CASSFEAGTEAFF
>-|TRBJ1-1|-|TRBV18
TGTGCCAGCTCACCAAGCCAGGGGAAGCTCTCTGAAGCTTTCTTT
CASSPSQGKLSEAFF
>-|TRBJ2-2|-|TRBV5-1
TGCGCCAGCAGCCCCCCCAGCGGCAACACCGGGGAGCTGTTTTTT
CASSPPSGNTGELFF
>many|TRBJ2-5|-|TRBV30
TGTGCCTGGAGTGCCGACGGGGGGCCGGGGGAGACCCAGTACTTC
CAWSADGGPGETQYF
>-|TRBJ2-1|TRBD1|TRBV20-1
TGCAGTGCTAGTAAGGCGGGACAGGGGGGCTCCTACAATGAGCAGTTCTTC
CSASKAGQGGSYNEQFF
>-|TRBJ2-1|-|TRBV11-2
TGTGCCAGCAGCTTGAGGACCGGGGGGACAAGTGAGCAGTTCTTC
CASSLRTGGTSEQFF
>-|TRBJ1-5|TRBD1|TRBV6-6
TGTGCCAGCACGCCACAGGGGCAAGGGCAGCCCCAGCATTTT
CASTPQGQGQPQHF
>-|TRBJ1-6|TRBD1|TRBV7-2
TGTGCCAGCAGCGGAAGAGGGGGCGGGTCACCCCTCCACTTT
CASSGRGGGSPLHF
>-|TRBJ1-6|TRBD1|TRBV5-1
TGCGCCAGCAGCTTGAGGACAGGGGAAGGATCACCCCTCCACTTT
CASSLRTGEGSPLHF
>-|TRBJ2-1|TRBD2|TRBV7-2
TGTGCCAGCAGCTTAGCTGGGGCGGGAGGGCCGTTCTTC
CASSLAGAGGPFF
>-|TRBJ1-6|-|TRBV5-4
TGTGCCAGCAGCTTGGATGAGGGATCTTCACCCCTCCACTTT
CASSLDEGSSPLHF
>-|TRBJ2-3|-|TRBV7-2
TGTGCCAGCAGCCCCTATTCAGATACGCAGTATTTT
CASSPYSDTQYF
>few|TRBJ2-5|TRBD1|TRBV15
TGTGCCACCAGCAGACGGGACAGGGGGCGCGAGGCGCGGGAGACCCAGTACTTC
CATSRRDRGREARETQYF
>-|TRBJ1-6|TRBD1|TRBV5-1
TGCGCCAGCAGCTTCGACAGGGATTCTTCACCCCTCCACTTT
CASSFDRDSSPLHF
>-|TRBJ1-2|TRBD1|TRBV5-1
TGCGCCAGCAGCCTTGGCGGGACAGGCCTTGGCTACACCTTC
CASSLGGTGLGYTF
>few|TRBJ1-3|TRBD1|TRBV11-2
TGTGCCAGCAGCCGCCGGGACAGAGGAAACACCATATATTTT
CASSRRDRGNTIYF
>-|TRBJ2-7|-|TRBV6-5
TGTGCCAGCAGTCCGACGAGGGCCCCCTACGAGCAGTACTTC
CASSPTRAPYEQYF
>-|TRBJ2-3|-|TRBV28
TGTGCCACCTCCAGGAGCACAGATACGCAGTATTTT
CATSRSTDTQYF
>-|TRBJ1-5|-|TRBV6-2/TRBV6-3
TGTGCCAGCAGTTCAGTCTCTAGCAATCAGCCCCAGCATTTT
CASSSVSSNQPQHF
>few|TRBJ1-1|-|TRBV27
TGTGCCAGCAGACTTATGGGGCGAACTGAAGCTTTCTTT
CASRLMGRTEAFF
>-|TRBJ2-4|TRBD1|TRBV5-1
TGCGCCAGCAGCGGGACAGGGGGCTGGGGCAAAAACATTCAGTACTTC
CASSGTGGWGKNIQYF
>-|TRBJ2-2|-|TRBV6-5
TGTGCCAGCAGAAAACAGGGAAGGAACACCGGGGAGCTGTTTTTT
CASRKQGRNTGELFF